The text below deals with one TCR beta chain. Its antigen is unknown. Base qualities were left out, and no much larger clone turns up one base away. The data are from a study of OX40 agonist ivuxolimab in advanced cancers. Concerning the study at large: Ivuxolimab was a fully human IgG2 agonistic monoclonal antibody targeting the costimulatory receptor OX40 (CD134). Intravenous ivuxolimab was administered to patients every 2 weeks at six dose levels: 0.01, 0.1, 0.3, 1.5, 3 and 10 mg/kg. Among the 52 dose-escalation patients, about 20 had hepatocellular carcinoma, about 15 melanoma, 9 renal cell carcinoma and 9 head and neck cancer. In the dose-escalation cohort, about four fifths of patients were male, and the mean age was 60 years with a range of roughly 20 to 80. Patients were allowed to have had prior anti-PD-1, anti-PD-L1 or anti-CTLA-4 therapy, and around 41% of the dose-escalation patients had previously received checkpoint inhibitors. Three dose-escalation patients achieved partial responses, one with hepatocellular carcinoma and two with cutaneous melanoma. Peripheral TCRbeta sequencing aimed to test whether ivuxolimab altered TCR sequence diversity and caused clonal T-cell expansion. The monotherapy dose-escalation portion (N = 52 patients) of the phase I ivuxolimab trial is reported in the paper.

The germline ends are 9 bases apart after V is trimmed by 8 bases and J by 7 bases. Reading from cysteine to phenylalanine, the CDR3 counts 11 amino acids. CDR3 DNA only is kept here, 33 bases in frame from base 1. The germline V gene encodes CDR1 LNHDA and CDR2 SQIVND (reference sequence). The trial excluded patients who had a history of autoimmune disease or were on systemic immunosuppression. Peripheral blood for TCR sequencing was collected from all dose cohorts at baseline, on cycle 4 day 1, and on cycle 7 day 1. Samples were obtained from an open-label, multicenter, first-in-human phase I dose-escalation trial of ivuxolimab. The trial enrolled adults with locally advanced or metastatic head and neck squamous cell, hepatocellular, melanoma or renal cell carcinoma. Before TCR sequencing, CD4+ and CD8+ T cells were separately sorted from peripheral blood. For sequencing of the TCRbeta CDR3 region, genomic DNA was extracted from the sorted cells. The immunoSEQ Assay was used for sequencing of TCRbeta CDR3 regions. The immuneACCESS repertoire file appears here via TCRdb, limited to in-frame rearrangements. These files lack a portion of the clones; in checked studies, under half of the deficit traces to unresolved V genes, and the cause of the others is not known. Within this sample are roughly 61,000 clones, with around 85% of them counted one time only. Under 0.85% of the sample is in the top ten clones.

What the work shows at the level of the full study, not this receptor alone: In the 0.1-3.0 mg/kg groups, partial responders were among the patients with the lowest normalized peripheral clonal expansion, particularly in CD8+ T cells. Low levels of normalized T-cell clonal expansion were also seen in some nonresponding patients. Clonal expansion of both CD4+ and CD8+ blood T cells was observed from baseline to week 6 at doses 0.1 to 3.0 mg/kg. The antigen specificity of the clonally expanded peripheral T cells was not determined. After ivuxolimab, more expanded clones were found on average in CD8+ T cells than in CD4+ T cells.

The chain joins TRBV19 to TRBJ1-5; no D gene is confidently identified. This specimen was CD4+ or CD8+ T cells sorted from blood, taken in a trial of the OX40 agonist ivuxolimab. This sequence originates from an adult with an advanced solid tumor such as melanoma, head and neck, liver or kidney cancer. The DNA sequence is TGTGCCAGTGGGGTTCAGCAGCCCCAGCATTTT. This gives the protein CASGVQQPQHF. Supplemented by the reference TRBV19 and TRBJ1-5 proteins around the CDR3, the complete variable domain is DGGITQSPKYLFRKEGQNVTLSCEQNLNHDAMYWYRQDPGQGLRLIYYSQIVNDFQKGDIAEGYSVSREKKESFPLTVTSAQKNPTAFYLCASGVQQPQHFGDGTRLSIL.